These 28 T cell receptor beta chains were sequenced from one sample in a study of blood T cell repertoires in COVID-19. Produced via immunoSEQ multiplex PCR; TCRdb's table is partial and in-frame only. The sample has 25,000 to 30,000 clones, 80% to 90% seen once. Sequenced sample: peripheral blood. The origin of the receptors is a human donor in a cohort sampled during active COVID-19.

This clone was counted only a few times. DNA for the CDR3: TGTGCCAGCAGTGAGGACAGGGTTAGCAATCAGCCCCAGCATTTT. Translated, it gives CASSEDRVSNQPQHF. The chain couples TRBV2 to TRBJ1-5, with TRBD1 identical over 8 bases. This CDR3 has 15 residues. Germline-derived CDR1 and CDR2 are SNHLY and FYNNEI. The junction had 1 base not matched to a gene; V was cut back by 3 bases and J by 0 bases.

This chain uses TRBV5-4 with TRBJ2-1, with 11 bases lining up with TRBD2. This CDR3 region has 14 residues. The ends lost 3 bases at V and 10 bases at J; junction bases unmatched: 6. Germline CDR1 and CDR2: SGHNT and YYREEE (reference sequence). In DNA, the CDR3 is TGTGCCAGCAGCTCGACTAGCGGGGAGAGGGAGCAGTTCTTC. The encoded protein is CASSSTSGEREQFF.

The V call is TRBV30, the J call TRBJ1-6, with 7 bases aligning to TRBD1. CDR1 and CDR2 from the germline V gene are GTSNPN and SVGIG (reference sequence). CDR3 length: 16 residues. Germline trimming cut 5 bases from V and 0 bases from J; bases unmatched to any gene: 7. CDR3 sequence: CAWREQGTSYNSPLHF. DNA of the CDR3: TGTGCCTGGCGCGAACAGGGGACCTCCTATAATTCACCCCTCCACTTT.

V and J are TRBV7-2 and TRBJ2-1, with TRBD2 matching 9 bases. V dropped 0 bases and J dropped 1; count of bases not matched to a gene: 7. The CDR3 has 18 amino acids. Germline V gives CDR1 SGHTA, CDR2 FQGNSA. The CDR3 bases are TGTGCCAGCAGCTTAGCAGGTAGCGGGGGAGTGTCCTACAATGAGCAGTTCTTC. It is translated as CASSLAGSGGVSYNEQFF.

The DNA for the CDR3 is TGTGCCAGCAGCCTCCTACTTAGGGGGGAGACCCAGTACTTC. The encoded protein is CASSLLLRGETQYF. The V and J genes are TRBV13 and TRBJ2-5, with D perhaps matching TRBD1 (6 bases). The CDR3 runs to 14 residues. Germline lookup yields CDR1 PRHDT and CDR2 FYEKMQ (reference sequence). V lost 5 bases and J 5 bases, leaving 15 bases between the germline ends.

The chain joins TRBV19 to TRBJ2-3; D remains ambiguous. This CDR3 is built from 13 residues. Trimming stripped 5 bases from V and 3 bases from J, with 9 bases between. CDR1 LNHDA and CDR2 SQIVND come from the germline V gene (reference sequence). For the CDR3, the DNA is TGTGCCAGTAGTGCAGCGTGGACAGATACGCAGTATTTT. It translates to CASSAAWTDTQYF.

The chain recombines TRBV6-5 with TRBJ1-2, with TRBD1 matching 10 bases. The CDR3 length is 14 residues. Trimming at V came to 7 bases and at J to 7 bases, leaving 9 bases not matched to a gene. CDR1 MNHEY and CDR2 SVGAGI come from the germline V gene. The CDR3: CASMQDRGRLGYTF. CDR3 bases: TGTGCCAGCATGCAAGACAGGGGGCGTCTTGGCTACACCTTC.

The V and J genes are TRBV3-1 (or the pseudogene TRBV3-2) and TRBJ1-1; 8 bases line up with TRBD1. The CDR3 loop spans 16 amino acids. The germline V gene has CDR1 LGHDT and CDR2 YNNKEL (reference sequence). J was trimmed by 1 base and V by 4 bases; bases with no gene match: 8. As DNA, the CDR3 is TGTGCCAGCAGCCTCAGGGGGCGAATCGAGAACACTGAAGCTTTCTTT. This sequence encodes CASSLRGRIENTEAFF.

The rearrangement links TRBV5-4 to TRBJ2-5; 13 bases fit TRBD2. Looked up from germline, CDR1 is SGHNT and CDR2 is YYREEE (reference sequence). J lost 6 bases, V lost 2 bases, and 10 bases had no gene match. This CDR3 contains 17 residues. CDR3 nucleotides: TGTGCCAGCAGCTTCGGGACTAGCGGGGTCCGTCTGCAGACCCAGTACTTC. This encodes CASSFGTSGVRLQTQYF.

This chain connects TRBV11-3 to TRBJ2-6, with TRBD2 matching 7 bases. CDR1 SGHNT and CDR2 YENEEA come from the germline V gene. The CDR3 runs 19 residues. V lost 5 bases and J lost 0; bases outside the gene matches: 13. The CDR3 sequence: CASSKGGAGVSSGANVLTF. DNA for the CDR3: TGTGCCAGCAGCAAAGGAGGGGCGGGGGTCAGCTCTGGGGCCAACGTCCTGACTTTC.

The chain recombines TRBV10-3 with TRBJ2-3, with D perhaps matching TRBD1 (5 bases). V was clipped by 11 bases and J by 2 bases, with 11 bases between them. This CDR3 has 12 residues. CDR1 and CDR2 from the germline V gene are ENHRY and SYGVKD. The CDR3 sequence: CASQGSTDTQYF. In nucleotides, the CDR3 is TGTGCCTCCCAGGGCTCCACAGATACGCAGTATTTT.

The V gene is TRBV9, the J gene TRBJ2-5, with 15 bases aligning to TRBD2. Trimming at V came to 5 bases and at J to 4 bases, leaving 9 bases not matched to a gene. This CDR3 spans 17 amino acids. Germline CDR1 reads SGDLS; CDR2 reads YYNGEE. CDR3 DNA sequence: TGTGCCAGCAGGCCGGGACTAGCGGGGGGAGCAGGAGAGACCCAGTACTTC. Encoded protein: CASRPGLAGGAGETQYF.

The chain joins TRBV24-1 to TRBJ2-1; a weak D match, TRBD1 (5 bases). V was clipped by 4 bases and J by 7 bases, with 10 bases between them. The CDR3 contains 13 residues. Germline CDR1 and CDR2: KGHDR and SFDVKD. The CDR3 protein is CATSDRTRNEQFF. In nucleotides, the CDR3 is TGTGCCACCAGTGACCGGACAAGGAATGAGCAGTTCTTC.

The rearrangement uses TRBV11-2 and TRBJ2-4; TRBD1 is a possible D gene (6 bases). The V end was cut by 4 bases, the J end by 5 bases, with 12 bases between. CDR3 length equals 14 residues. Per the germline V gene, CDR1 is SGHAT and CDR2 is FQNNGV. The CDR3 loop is CASSSPGQQNIQYF. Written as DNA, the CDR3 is TGTGCCAGCAGCTCTCCGGGACAACAAAACATTCAGTACTTC.

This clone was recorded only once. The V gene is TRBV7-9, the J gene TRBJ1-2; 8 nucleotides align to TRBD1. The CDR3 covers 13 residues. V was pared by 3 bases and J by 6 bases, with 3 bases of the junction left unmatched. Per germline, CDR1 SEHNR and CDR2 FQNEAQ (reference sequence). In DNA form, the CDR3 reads TGTGCCAGCAGCTTGACAGGGGTAGATGGCTACACCTTC. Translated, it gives CASSLTGVDGYTF.

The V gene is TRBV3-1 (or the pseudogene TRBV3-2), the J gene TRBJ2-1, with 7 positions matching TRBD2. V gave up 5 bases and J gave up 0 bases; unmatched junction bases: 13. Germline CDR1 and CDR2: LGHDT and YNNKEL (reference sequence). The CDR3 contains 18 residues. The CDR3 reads CASSDDFKSGDSYNEQFF. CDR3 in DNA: TGTGCCAGCAGCGACGATTTTAAAAGCGGGGACTCCTACAATGAGCAGTTCTTC.

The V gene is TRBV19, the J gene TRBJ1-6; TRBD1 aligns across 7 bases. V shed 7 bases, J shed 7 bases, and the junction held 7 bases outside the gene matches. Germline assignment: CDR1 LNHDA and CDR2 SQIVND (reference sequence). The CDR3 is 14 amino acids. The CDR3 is CASKEGQLNSPLHF. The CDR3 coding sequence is TGTGCCAGTAAAGAGGGACAGCTGAATTCACCCCTCCACTTT.

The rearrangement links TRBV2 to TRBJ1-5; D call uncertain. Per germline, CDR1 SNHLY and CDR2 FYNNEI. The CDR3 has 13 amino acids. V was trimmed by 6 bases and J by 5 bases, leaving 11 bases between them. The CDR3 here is CASSPGWDQPQHF. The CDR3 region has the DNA TGTGCCAGCAGCCCGGGTTGGGATCAGCCCCAGCATTTT.

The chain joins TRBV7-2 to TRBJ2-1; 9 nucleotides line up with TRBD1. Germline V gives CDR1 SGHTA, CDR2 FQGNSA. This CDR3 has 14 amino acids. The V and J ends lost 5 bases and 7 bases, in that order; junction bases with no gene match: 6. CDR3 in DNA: TGTGCCAGCAGCGCCGGGACAGGGAATAATGAGCAGTTCTTC. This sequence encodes CASSAGTGNNEQFF.

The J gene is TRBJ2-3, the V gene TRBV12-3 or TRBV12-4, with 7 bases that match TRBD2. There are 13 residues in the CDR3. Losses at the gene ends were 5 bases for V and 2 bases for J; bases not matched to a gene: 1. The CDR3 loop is CASSGGDTDTQYF. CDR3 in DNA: TGTGCCAGCAGTGGGGGGGACACAGATACGCAGTATTTT.

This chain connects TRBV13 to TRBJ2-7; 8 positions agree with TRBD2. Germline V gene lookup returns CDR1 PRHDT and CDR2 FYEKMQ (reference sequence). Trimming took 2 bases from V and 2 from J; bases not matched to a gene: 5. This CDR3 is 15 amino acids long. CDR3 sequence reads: CASSLLLAAPYEQYF. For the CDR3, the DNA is TGTGCCAGCAGCTTACTACTAGCGGCCCCCTACGAGCAGTACTTC.

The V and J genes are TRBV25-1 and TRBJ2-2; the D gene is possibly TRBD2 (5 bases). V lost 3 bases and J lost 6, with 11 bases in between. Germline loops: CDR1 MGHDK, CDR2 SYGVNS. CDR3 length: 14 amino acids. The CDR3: CASSEWTLPGELFF. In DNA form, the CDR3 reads TGTGCCAGCAGTGAGTGGACTTTGCCCGGGGAGCTGTTTTTT. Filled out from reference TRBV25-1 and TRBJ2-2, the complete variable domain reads EADIYQTPRYLVIGTGKKITLECSQTMGHDKMYWYQQDPGMELHLIHYSYGVNSTEKGDLSSESTVSRIRTEHFPLTLESARPSHTSQYLCASSEWTLPGELFFGEGSRLTVL.

The CDR3: CAWSTARTPGNTIYF. The CDR3 nucleotides are TGTGCCTGGTCCACCGCCCGGACACCTGGAAACACCATATATTTT. The rearrangement uses TRBV30 and TRBJ1-3; TRBD1 is a possible D gene (5 bases). The CDR3 loop spans 15 amino acids. Trimming shortened V by 5 bases and J by 2 bases, and 16 bases separated the two germline ends. The V gene's germline CDR1 is GTSNPN and CDR2 SVGIG (reference sequence).

The CDR3 bases are TGTGCCAGCAGCCCATCATACCTGAGGACAGTCCTAAGAAGCTATGGCTACACCTTC. Protein product: CASSPSYLRTVLRSYGYTF. The rearrangement links TRBV7-9 to TRBJ1-2; D may be TRBD1 (6 bases). The CDR3 loop spans 19 amino acids. Germline loops: CDR1 SEHNR, CDR2 FQNEAQ (reference sequence). V lost 5 bases to trimming and J lost 4 bases, with 29 bases between them.

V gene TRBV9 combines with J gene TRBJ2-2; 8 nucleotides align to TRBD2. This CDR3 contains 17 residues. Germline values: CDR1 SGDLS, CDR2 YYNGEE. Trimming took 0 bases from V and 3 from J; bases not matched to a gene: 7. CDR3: CASSVAGGQWDTGELFF. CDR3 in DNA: TGTGCCAGCAGCGTAGCGGGGGGGCAGTGGGACACCGGGGAGCTGTTTTTT.

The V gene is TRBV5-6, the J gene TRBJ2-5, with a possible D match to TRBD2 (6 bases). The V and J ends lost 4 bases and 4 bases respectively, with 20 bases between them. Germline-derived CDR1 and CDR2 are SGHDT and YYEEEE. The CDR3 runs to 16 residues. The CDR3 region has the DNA TGTGCCAGCAGCCACCGACGGCGGGGCGGTTTAGAGACCCAGTACTTC. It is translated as CASSHRRRGGLETQYF. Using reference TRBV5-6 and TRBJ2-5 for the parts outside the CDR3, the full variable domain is DAGVTQSPTHLIKTRGQQVTLRCSPKSGHDTVSWYQQALGQGPQFIFQYYEEEERQRGNFPDRFSGHQFPNYSSELNVNALLLGDSALYLCASSHRRRGGLETQYFGPGTRLLVL.

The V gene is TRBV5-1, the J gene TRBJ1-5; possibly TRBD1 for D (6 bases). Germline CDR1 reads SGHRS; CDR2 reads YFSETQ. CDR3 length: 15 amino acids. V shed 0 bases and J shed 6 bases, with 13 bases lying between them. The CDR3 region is CASSLAGVESQPQHF. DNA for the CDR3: TGCGCCAGCAGCTTGGCAGGGGTTGAAAGTCAGCCCCAGCATTTT.

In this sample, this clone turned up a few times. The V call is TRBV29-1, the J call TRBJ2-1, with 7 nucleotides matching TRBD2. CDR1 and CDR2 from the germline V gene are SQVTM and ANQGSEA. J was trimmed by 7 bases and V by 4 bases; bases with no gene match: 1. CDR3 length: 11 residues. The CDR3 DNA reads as TGCAGCGTTGGGGAGGGGAATGAGCAGTTCTTC. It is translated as CSVGEGNEQFF.